Listed here is a single TCR beta chain. It lacks a known antigen. No base quality values were provided; no much bigger clone lies one nucleotide off. The library was made by the immunoSEQ multiplex PCR assay. Adaptive Biotechnologies carried out TCRB amplification, library preparation, sequencing and preliminary bioinformatics at Survey level resolution. For TCRB sequencing, genomic DNA from the sorted cTfh populations was amplified by multiplex PCR. Regarding the original processing steps: In R, clonality was calculated as 1 minus the normalized Shannon entropy, and the Gini index was computed using the R package ineq. Overlap score was the summed counts of shared sequences divided by total counts of all sequences in both compared samples. Fisher's exact test, with an assumed theoretical repertoire of 10^7 TCRB sequences, was used to assess the significance of shared clonotypes. Held by TCRdb, this immuneACCESS table contains in-frame sequences only and omits some clones. Under half of the omission traces to an unresolved V gene where checked; the cause of the rest is unknown. The DNA was the basis for D and trimming; V, J and clone size are from that table. This sample gives some 5,000 clones in total; 82% of them show up just once. The ten largest clones add up to roughly 2.2% of the sample.

This record belongs to a study of follicular helper T cells after annual influenza vaccination (dated by TCRdb to about 2017). Background on the whole study: After each seasonal influenza vaccination, blood was collected on days 0, 7 and 28. Multi-year samples were obtained from about six subjects, with two vaccination seasons covered for four subjects and three seasons covered for two subjects. To study recall of cTfh clones, some subjects were followed through successive annual vaccinations in the 2013-2014, 2014-2015 and 2015-2016 seasons. The 2013-2014 samples were cryopreserved, while the 2015 samples were processed right after collection. One week after vaccination, a second recruited cohort of roughly 11 subjects (Table S1) displayed a similar ICOS+CD38+ cTfh response.

Summary of the overall study and its limitations: Successive annual vaccinations recalled a recurrent oligoclonal ICOS+CD38+ cTfh response that contained tetramer and AIM influenza-specific clonotypes. Only about 9-22% of analyzed cells yielded productive TCRB sequences, so sampling of rare clonotypes was not possible. Day 7 ICOS+CD38+ clones were most often found later in ICOS-CD38- cTfh, suggesting that subset may serve as a memory reservoir. ICOS+CD38+ cTfh clonality correlated with the frequency of that population, and its change correlated with the change in circulating plasmablast frequency.

Clipping removes 2 bases from V and 2 bases from J, with 5 as the unmatched junction base count. CDR3 length: 18 amino acids, cysteine to phenylalanine. Only the CDR3 region is kept as DNA, spanning 54 bases read in frame from base 1. CDR1 SGHKS and CDR2 YYEKEE are derived from the germline V gene (reference sequence). The intended sense of this specimen's time point label: 2015-2016 season, pre-vaccination. Adults received seasonal inactivated influenza vaccine (Fluvarix), and TCRB sequencing tracked sorted blood CD4 subsets before and after vaccination. To be eligible, subjects had to be community-dwelling and could not have received an influenza vaccine during the previous 6 months. Influenza vaccine contraindications, substance abuse, HIV/AIDS, active malignancy, immunomodulatory medication and active illness such as respiratory infection were included among the exclusion criteria. At each time point, somewhere between about 40 and 110 mL of blood was taken. Circulating Tfh were defined as non-naive CD4+CXCR5+PD-1+ cells and sorted into ICOS+CD38+ and ICOS-CD38- fractions. Either Ficoll-Paque PLUS or SepMate separation was used to isolate PBMC. Cell subsets were sorted from PBMC on a BD FACS Aria before DNA extraction.

The V and J genes are TRBV5-5 and TRBJ2-6; the junction holds 12 bases that match TRBD1. The material was CXCR5+ CD38- circulating T follicular helper cells from blood, obtained on the day of influenza vaccination. Taken with the paper, the label for cell subset or site translates to: circulating Tfh, non-naive CD4+CXCR5+PD-1+ (ICOS+CD38+ or ICOS-CD38-). This clonotype originated in an adult who received the influenza vaccine. The nucleotides are TGTGCCAGCAGCTTATCCGGGACAGGGGGCACTGGGGCCAACGTCCTGACTTTC. Translated, it gives CASSLSGTGGTGANVLTF.